This passage covers 18 T cell receptor beta chains from one sample sequenced in a study of shared clonotypes between healthy human individuals. Libraries were prepared by immunoSEQ multiplex PCR; TCRdb keeps only in-frame clonotypes and omits some of them. The data hold some 1,100,000 clones, with approximately 78% observed a single time. The sample consisted of memory CD4+ T cells from PBMCs. As for subset: CD45RA-negative fraction. These receptors came from a man aged 18 to 30 in good health. Some clones in this sample may be carry-over from other donors' samples.

The chain links TRBV28 to TRBJ1-6; D ambiguous. With 1 base removed from V and 8 bases from J, the gap between germline ends came to 3 bases. Germline V CDR1 and CDR2: MDHEN, SYDVKM. CDR3 length: 12 amino acids. The CDR3 loop reads CASSLSDSPLHF. In DNA form, the CDR3 reads TGTGCCAGCAGTTTATCTGATTCACCCCTCCACTTT.

The sample holds one count of this clone. The rearrangement joins TRBV5-4 to TRBJ2-3; 10 nucleotides agree with TRBD2. V lost 0 bases to trimming and J lost 4 bases; unmatched junction nucleotides: 5. CDR1 is SGHNT and CDR2 is YYREEE in the germline V gene (reference sequence). The CDR3 is 16 residues long. The CDR3 loop reads CASSLVSGGRADTQYF. The CDR3 DNA reads as TGTGCCAGCAGCTTGGTTAGCGGGGGGAGGGCAGATACGCAGTATTTT.

The rearrangement uses TRBV29-1 and TRBJ1-5, with D hard to call. Germline CDR1 reads SQVTM; CDR2 reads ANQGSEA. Trimming stripped 5 bases from V and 0 bases from J, with 8 bases between. The CDR3 sequence is 13 residues long. The CDR3 DNA follows: TGCAGCGTTAAAACAGATAGCAATCAGCCCCAGCATTTT. It specifies CSVKTDSNQPQHF.

The rearrangement uses TRBV5-4 and TRBJ2-7, with D tentatively TRBD2 (7 bases). The CDR3 is made up of 15 amino acids. Trimming took off 3 bases at V and 6 bases at J, with 19 bases between the two ends. Germline loops: CDR1 SGHNT, CDR2 YYREEE (reference sequence). CDR3: CASSWGGHLEGEQYF. CDR3 bases: TGTGCCAGCAGCTGGGGGGGACACCTAGAGGGCGAGCAGTACTTC.

The CDR3 here is CASSRGTSGRAYDQFF. For the CDR3, the DNA is TGCGCCAGCAGCCGAGGGACTAGCGGGAGGGCCTACGATCAGTTCTTC. The V and J genes are TRBV4-1 and TRBJ2-1, with 16 bases lining up with TRBD2. V trimming: 4 bases; J trimming: 13 bases; junction bases outside the gene matches: 10. CDR1 MGHRA and CDR2 YSYEKL come from the germline V gene. This CDR3 region has 16 residues.

The V gene is TRBV6-1, the J gene TRBJ2-5; possible D gene TRBD1, 6 bases. The CDR3 loop spans 14 amino acids. V shed 7 bases and J shed 4 bases, with 16 bases lying between them. The germline gives CDR1 MNHNS, CDR2 SASEGT. This chain's CDR3 is CASTQRGYPETQYF. CDR3 nucleotides: TGTGCCAGCACTCAAAGGGGGTACCCAGAGACCCAGTACTTC.

The rearrangement joins TRBV6-6 to TRBJ2-1; tentatively, D is TRBD2 (5 bases). The CDR3 is 16 amino acids. The V gene lost 5 bases and the J gene lost 0 bases, with 14 bases spanning the gap. The germline CDR1 and CDR2 sequences are MNHNY and SVGAGI (reference sequence). CDR3 sequence reads: CASSPLRASSYNEQFF. The CDR3, as DNA: TGTGCCAGCAGTCCGTTGAGGGCGAGCTCCTACAATGAGCAGTTCTTC.

This clone occurred many times. This chain uses TRBV7-8 with TRBJ1-4; a weak D match, TRBD1 (5 bases). The CDR3 is 16 amino acids. Trimming stripped 2 bases from V and 2 bases from J, with 12 bases between. The germline V gene encodes CDR1 SGHVS and CDR2 FQNEAQ. CDR3 nucleotide sequence: TGTGCCAGCAGCTTATATCAGGGAGACACTAATGAAAAACTGTTTTTT. Translated: CASSLYQGDTNEKLFF.

The chain carries TRBV4-3 and TRBJ2-7, with 13 bases aligning to TRBD2. The CDR3 is 15 residues long. V lost 1 base to trimming and J lost 7 bases; unmatched junction nucleotides: 4. Germline-derived CDR1 and CDR2 are LGHNA and YSLEER. CDR3 residues: CASSQGLAGGWEQYF. The CDR3 DNA sequence: TGCGCCAGCAGCCAAGGACTAGCGGGAGGATGGGAGCAGTACTTC.

The rearrangement joins TRBV5-1 to TRBJ2-2; the match to TRBD2 covers 16 bases. With V trimmed by 2 bases and J by 6 bases, 7 bases remained unmatched. Germline V CDR1 and CDR2: SGHRS, YFSETQ. The CDR3 spans 18 residues. CDR3 sequence reads: CASSLTGTSGRVAGELFF. Written as DNA, the CDR3 is TGCGCCAGCAGCTTAACCGGGACTAGCGGGAGGGTAGCCGGGGAGCTGTTTTTT.

The CDR3 region has the DNA TGTGCCAGCATTGGGCCACTCAATGAGCAGTTCTTC. It codes for CASIGPLNEQFF. The rearrangement joins TRBV27 to TRBJ2-1; no reliable D call. V dropped 7 bases and J dropped 6 bases, with 10 bases sitting between them. The CDR3 length is 12 residues. Germline CDR1 and CDR2: MNHEY and SMNVEV (reference sequence).

This chain links TRBV11-2 with TRBJ2-4, with D perhaps matching TRBD1 (5 bases). Germline CDR1 is SGHAT and CDR2 is FQNNGV. The CDR3 covers 13 residues. The V end was cut by 4 bases, the J end by 6 bases, with 10 bases between. CDR3 coding DNA: TGTGCCAGCAGCTACGGCAGGGCAAACATTCAGTACTTC. Translated: CASSYGRANIQYF.

V and J are TRBV2 and TRBJ1-5; 9 bases match TRBD1. The V gene end was trimmed by 4 bases and the J gene end by 5 bases; junction bases not matched to a gene: 3. Germline loops: CDR1 SNHLY, CDR2 FYNNEI. The CDR3 has 14 residues. CDR3 amino acids: CASSGDREYQPQHF. The CDR3 DNA follows: TGTGCCAGCAGTGGGGACAGGGAATATCAGCCCCAGCATTTT.

The V and J genes are TRBV2 and TRBJ2-3; TRBD2 might be the D (5 bases). The V end lost 8 bases, the J end lost 0 bases, and 9 bases lay between the germline ends. Per germline, CDR1 SNHLY and CDR2 FYNNEI. The CDR3 sequence is 13 residues long. Written as DNA, the CDR3 is TGTGCCAGCCAAGCGGAAAGCACAGATACGCAGTATTTT. It is translated as CASQAESTDTQYF. Together with reference TRBV2 and TRBJ2-3, the CDR3 gives the full variable domain: EPEVTQTPSHQVTQMGQEVILRCVPISNHLYFYWYRQILGQKVEFLVSFYNNEISEKSEIFDDQFSVERPDGSNFTLKIRSTKLEDSAMYFCASQAESTDTQYFGPGTRLTVL.

This clone was counted once. The chain links TRBV28 to TRBJ2-1, with 7 positions matching TRBD2. Germline CDR1 reads MDHEN; CDR2 reads SYDVKM. CDR3 size: 14 residues. After removal of 5 bases from V and 7 bases from J, the junction contained 8 bases not matched to a gene. CDR3 in amino acids: CASSTSREVNEQFF. As DNA, the CDR3 is TGTGCCAGCAGTACATCCCGGGAGGTTAATGAGCAGTTCTTC.

The chain carries TRBV11-1 and TRBJ2-7; no clear D gene. The germline V and J ends were trimmed by 3 bases and 3 bases, with 6 bases remaining between them. The CDR3 sequence is 12 residues long. Per germline, CDR1 SGHAT and CDR2 FQDESV (reference sequence). This chain's CDR3 is CASSFPGYEQYF. CDR3 nucleotides: TGTGCCAGCAGCTTCCCAGGCTACGAGCAGTACTTC. Full variable domain (missing parts from reference TRBV11-1 and TRBJ2-7): EAEVAQSPRYKITEKSQAVAFWCDPISGHATLYWYRQILGQGPELLVQFQDESVVDDSQLPKDRFSAERLKGVDSTLKIQPAELGDSAMYLCASSFPGYEQYFGPGTRLTVT.

The chain links TRBV28 to TRBJ2-1; D perhaps matches TRBD2 (6 bases). CDR1 MDHEN and CDR2 SYDVKM come from the germline V gene. This CDR3 is 14 amino acids long. Trimming took 2 bases from V and 10 from J, leaving 15 bases between them. The CDR3 nucleotides read TGTGCCAGCAGTTTAAGTGGAGGGCTCAGCGAGCAGTTCTTC. Protein sequence: CASSLSGGLSEQFF.

This clone appeared once. The chain joins TRBV7-6 to TRBJ2-1; the match to TRBD2 covers 14 bases. The CDR3 contains 17 residues. Germline CDR1 and CDR2: SGHVS and FNYEAQ. Trimming cost V 1 base and J 2 bases; bases outside gene matches: 1. The CDR3 region has the DNA TGTGCCAGCAGCTTAGTGGGACTAGCGGGAGCCTACAATGAGCAGTTCTTC. It is translated as CASSLVGLAGAYNEQFF.